The source of this TCR beta chain is a study of CD8+ T cells in alopecia areata (dated by TCRdb to the late 2010s). About the investigation overall: Treated patients were enrolled in an open-label pilot trial of oral tofacitinib at 5 to 10 mg twice daily for moderate-to-severe alopecia areata. Patients received tofacitinib for 6 to 18 months and were then followed off drug for 6 months to check for delayed response and recurrence. The SALT score, which quantifies the percentage of affected scalp surface area, was used to measure disease severity in treated patients. High-throughput TCRbeta sequencing was used to examine T cell clonal expansion in alopecia areata in both the C3H/HeJ mouse model and human patients. On the human side, TCRbeta sequencing was run on scalp tissue and on sorted CD4+ and CD8+ peripheral blood T cells from healthy controls and from alopecia areata patients with either patchy or totalis/universalis disease. Biopsies were taken from tofacitinib-treated patients at baseline and at 4 and 24 weeks of treatment, and a later scalp biopsy was taken in several of the tofacitinib-treated patients. Clonality in the scalp was compared among normal scalp (n=4), patchy alopecia areata scalp (n=8), and alopecia totalis/universalis scalp (n=8). The RNA source kit depended on sample type: the PAXgene miRNA kit for fixed scalp, the miRNeasy kit for PBMCs, and the RNeasy kit for mouse skin. immunoSEQ multiplex PCR using 35 Vbeta forward primers and 13 Jbeta reverse primers was used to amplify TCRbeta CDR3 regions. General findings and caveats noted by the study authors: Compared with mice, TCR sequences shared between patients were less clear, possibly partly because of HLA diversity across the patient population. Because the treated cohort was small and included a single nonresponder, larger studies are needed to assess links between baseline CD8+ expansion and response. Many expanded lesional clones were found to persist in scalp and blood during tofacitinib treatment, and relapse after treatment cessation may be partly explained by this persistence. With tofacitinib, both scalp clonality and the number of expanded CD8+ clones among the top 100 scalp clones went down significantly. Scalp TCR repertoire analysis is complicated because resident alphabeta T cells in normal human skin are also sequenced, whereas mouse skin is dominated by gammadelta T cells. Compared with normal scalp, lesional scalp, particularly in alopecia totalis/universalis, had higher clonality and more expanded CD8+ clones, which suggests antigenic drive.

The sample holds a few counts of this clone. This receptor's antigen is unknown. Per-nucleotide qualities are absent, and no much larger clonotype sits a single base away. Taken from the germline V gene, the CDR1 and CDR2 loops are MDHEN and SYDVKM. From the cysteine through the phenylalanine, the CDR3 covers 13 amino acids. Solely the CDR3 DNA is kept, with 39 bases framed from the first base. The V end loses 6 bases and the J end loses 4 bases, and a stretch of 12 bases separates them. The treatment or condition label corresponds to: oral pan-JAK inhibitor, 5-10 mg twice daily. Lesional scalp punch biopsies and peripheral blood were collected from alopecia areata patients. PBMCs were isolated by density centrifugation and stained for CD3, CD4 and CD8, and CD4+ and CD8+ T cells were sorted on a FACSAria. Library preparation employed the immunoSEQ multiplex PCR assay. RNA was extracted from all samples and reverse transcribed into cDNA as template for TCR sequencing. First-strand cDNA was synthesized using SuperScript III with a 2:1 mix of oligo-dT and random hexamers. Amplification bias was assessed with a synthetic immune receptor repertoire, and residual bias was removed computationally. The authors' pipeline ran thus. Raw reads were preprocessed to remove errors, and CDR3 was defined by IMGT conventions from the conserved cysteine to phenylalanine. Clonality was calculated as 1 minus Shannon entropy normalized by log2 of the number of productive unique TCRs. Whether each scalp clone was CD4 or CD8 was inferred by checking scalp TCRbeta sequences against the CD4 and CD8 repertoires from sorted blood. TCRdb took over this immuneACCESS table, retaining in-frame rearrangements with V and J assigned. Such tables are incomplete; in checked studies, under half of the missing clones stem from an unresolved V gene, and the remainder is unexplained. D and trimming were read from the DNA, whereas the V and J calls and clone size are those reported in that table. The sample contains 150,000 to 200,000 clones, about 61% of them found a single time. The ten largest clones capture 16% of the sample.

This TCR derives from a human donor with alopecia areata. The sample consisted of CD4+ T cells sorted from blood, taken around week 55, from a patient treated with tofacitinib. The rearrangement combines TRBV28 with TRBJ1-2; no D segment can be confidently identified. The nucleotide sequence reads TGTGCCAGCAGCCTCTCAGCGGTCTATGGCTACACCTTC. This translates into CASSLSAVYGYTF.